The present TCR beta chain was sequenced within a study of blood T cell repertoires in COVID-19 (TCRdb year 2020). Turning to the overall study: Samples from collaborators originated in the United States, Italy and Spain and spanned both the acute and convalescent phases of COVID-19. The prospective study material was composed of cDNA or gDNA derived from T cells, B-cell-depleted T cells, or PBMCs. The dataset comprised deeply sampled blood TCRbeta repertoires from subjects exposed to, actively infected with, or recovered from COVID-19. A freely available public database, intended as a resource for researchers studying the immune response to SARS-CoV-2, is where the repertoires were released. The samples were drawn from two sources: the first 160 participants of the ongoing ImmuneRACE study, and fewer than 1,500 subjects contributed by 6 global collaborators. The sample metadata nearly always contained a de-identified subject ID, COVID-19 status, age in years and sex. HLA class I and class II types, where available, came from metadata supplied by the sample provider rather than from assay-based typing.

Each collaborating institution followed its own protocols to collect whole blood in K2EDTA tubes. Collaborator samples were shipped for TCRbeta analysis as frozen whole blood, isolated PBMCs, or DNA extracted from either sample type. Results and caveats for the whole study, not just this receptor: The quantity of clinical and demographic metadata differed by source and by participant and was supplied without curation.

TCRbeta CDR3 regions were amplified from genomic DNA by means of the immunoSEQ Assay, a bias-controlled multiplex PCR. The published analysis was carried out like this. The number of nucleated cells in each sample was estimated from the amplification of reference gene primers within the assay. To quantify the absolute abundance of each unique TCRbeta CDR3 rearrangement, sequence reads were collapsed and filtered. For each sample, productive Simpson clonality was calculated as the square root of Simpson's diversity index across productive rearrangements. TCRdb re-hosts the immuneACCESS table, in-frame sequences only. Its copies lack some clones; in the studies checked, an unresolved V gene accounts for under half of them, and the cause for the rest is not known. V and J calls and clone size are given by that table; D and trimming were obtained from the DNA. The sample table contains approximately 97,000 clones; only one count was recorded for about 83% of them. Clones ranked in the top ten supply about 10% of the sample.

Concerning this clone: There is no known antigen for this receptor. Qualities for individual bases were not recorded, and no much larger clone is one base off.

The CDR3, cysteine through phenylalanine, is 14 amino acids long. The retained sequence is limited to the CDR3, 42 bases, with the frame set at the first base. V has 5 bases trimmed and J has 7 bases trimmed; junction bases matching no gene number 8. CDR1 is given as SGHTA and CDR2 as FQGNSA, both from the germline V gene. The receptor was isolated from a middle-aged man with active or convalescent COVID-19. The sequencing sample was made of peripheral blood. The rearrangement combines TRBV7-2 with TRBJ2-5; 9 middle bases align to TRBD1. In nucleotide form, the sequence is TGTGCCAGCAGCCAGACCGGGACAGGGTTGACCCAGTACTTC. It translates as CASSQTGTGLTQYF.